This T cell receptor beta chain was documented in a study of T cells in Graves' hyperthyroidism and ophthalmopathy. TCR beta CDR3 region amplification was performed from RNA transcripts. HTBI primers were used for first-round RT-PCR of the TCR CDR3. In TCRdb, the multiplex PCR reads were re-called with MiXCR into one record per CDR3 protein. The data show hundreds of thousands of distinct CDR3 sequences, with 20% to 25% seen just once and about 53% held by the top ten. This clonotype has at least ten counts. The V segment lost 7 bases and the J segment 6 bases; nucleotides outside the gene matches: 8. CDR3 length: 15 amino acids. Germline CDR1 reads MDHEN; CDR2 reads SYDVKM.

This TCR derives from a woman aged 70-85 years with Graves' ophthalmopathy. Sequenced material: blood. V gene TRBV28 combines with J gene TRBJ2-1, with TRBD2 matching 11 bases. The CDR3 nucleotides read TGTGCCAGCAACCTAGCGGGAGGACCCTTCAATGAGCAGTTCTTC. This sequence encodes CASNLAGGPFNEQFF.